This T cell receptor (beta chain) was retrieved from a study of blood T cell repertoires in COVID-19. Across the study: Samples of COVID-19 (acute and convalescent) were obtained from the United States, Italy and Spain. PBMCs, B-cell-depleted T cells, or T cells were the source of the cDNA or gDNA that made up the material.

As handled by the study authors: For nucleated cells, counts were estimated from reference gene primer amplification. Clones were read by immunoSEQ multiplex PCR, and TCRdb kept only the in-frame ones, dropping some. V, J and clone size were drawn from that table, and D and trimming were deduced from the DNA. The sample records roughly 140,000 clones, approximately 80% being singletons. CDR3 length equals 14 residues. Deletions cut 4 bases from V and 4 bases from J, with 14 bases between. J is TRBJ1-2 and V is TRBV5-3; D gene unclear. TRBV5-3 is given ORF status, its function remaining uncertain. The specimen was peripheral blood. This clonotype was sampled from a woman aged 80 or older in a cohort sampled during active or convalescent COVID-19. Here the CDR3 DNA reads TGTGCCAGAAGCCCCTGCGGTTCCTTCTATGGCTACACCTTC. Encoded protein: CARSPCGSFYGYTF.